These T cell receptor beta chains were read from a single sample in a study of blood T cell repertoires in COVID-19. Generated by immunoSEQ multiplex PCR, the TCRdb table keeps only in-frame clones and is missing some. The data hold 250,000 to 350,000 clones, with about 87% observed a single time. The sequencing sample was made of PBMCs or T cells enriched from blood (not recorded which). These receptors originate from a woman aged 25 to 45 who had recovered from COVID-19. CDR3s include the opening cysteine and the closing phenylalanine or tryptophan. Fields, in order: D gene, V gene, J gene, clone size, CDR3 DNA, CDR3 protein. The D gene is left open where the match is weak. The size of a clone is reported for some rows only, either as once, few or many, or as a class for expanded clones.

TRBD1,TRBV5-6,TRBJ2-1,NA,TGTGCCAGCAGCACTGAGACAGGGGGCGCCTACAATGAGCAGTTCTTC,CASSTETGGAYNEQFF
TRBD1,TRBV9,TRBJ1-4,NA,TGTGCCAGCAGCGTAGATGGGACAGCAACTAATGAAAAACTGTTTTTT,CASSVDGTATNEKLFF
NA,TRBV2,TRBJ2-1,NA,TGTGCCGGACAACAGGAAAAGAGCTCCTACAATGAGCAGTTCTTC,CAGQQEKSSYNEQFF
TRBD1,TRBV10-3,TRBJ2-2,once,TGTGCCATCATGGGCCAGGGGGCGATCGGGGAGCTGTTTTTT,CAIMGQGAIGELFF
NA,TRBV28,TRBJ1-5,NA,TGTGCCAGCATTGGGAGGAGGATCCTGCTTAGCAATCAGCCCCAGCATTTT,CASIGRRILLSNQPQHF
TRBD1,TRBV7-2,TRBJ1-1,NA,TGTGCCAGCAGCTTGGACCGGGACAGGGTGACTTTCTTT,CASSLDRDRVTFF
TRBD1,TRBV5-1,TRBJ1-2,NA,TGCGCCAGCACCCGCCCCCGGGACAGGGGAGTAGATGGCTACACCTTC,CASTRPRDRGVDGYTF
NA,TRBV15,TRBJ2-6,once,TGTGCCACCAGCAGAGATCGGGGGTTCGCTGGGGCCAACGTCCTGACTTTC,CATSRDRGFAGANVLTF
TRBD1,TRBV19,TRBJ2-1,once,TGTGCCAGTAGTATAGGCTTGTTAGGGACAGGGTCGAGTGAGCAGTTCTTC,CASSIGLLGTGSSEQFF
TRBD2,TRBV6-1,TRBJ2-5,NA,TGTGCCAGCAGTGAAAAAAGCGGGGGGGCAGAGACCCAGTACTTC,CASSEKSGGAETQYF
TRBD1,TRBV5-4,TRBJ2-3,NA,TGTGCCAGCAGCTCGGACAGGGAAAGCACAGATACGCAGTATTTT,CASSSDRESTDTQYF
NA,TRBV13,TRBJ1-2,NA,TGTGCCAGCAGCACAGGGTTTTCTAACTATGGCTACACCTTC,CASSTGFSNYGYTF
TRBD2,TRBV5-4,TRBJ2-1,NA,TGTGCCAGCAGCCCTAGCGGGGGCCGCGGAAATGAGCAGTTCTTC,CASSPSGGRGNEQFF
NA,TRBV4-3,TRBJ2-5,NA,TGCGCCAGCAGCCAAGATACAGGCCCCAGCGAGACCCAGTACTTC,CASSQDTGPSETQYF
NA,TRBV18,TRBJ1-4,NA,TGTGCCAGCTCACCACAGGGGTCGACTAATGAAAAACTGTTTTTT,CASSPQGSTNEKLFF
TRBD1,TRBV27,TRBJ1-1,NA,TGTGCCAGCAGTTTCTCGGGACAGCCGAACACTGAAGCTTTCTTT,CASSFSGQPNTEAFF
NA,TRBV13,TRBJ1-2,NA,TGTGCCAGCAGCCTATCGGGGGGATACCAGGGTTATGGCTACACCTTC,CASSLSGGYQGYGYTF
TRBD2,TRBV11-1,TRBJ2-1,NA,TGTGCCAGCAGCTTAGAGGCGGGGGGGAGGTTGCATGAGCAGTTCTTC,CASSLEAGGRLHEQFF
TRBD1,TRBV28,TRBJ2-7,NA,TGTGCCAGCAGTGGCCCCCGAACAGGGGGTTTAACCTACGAGCAGTACTTC,CASSGPRTGGLTYEQYF
NA,TRBV4-2,TRBJ2-3,NA,TGTGCCAGCAGCCAGACCGACAGAGCATTCACAGATACGCAGTATTTT,CASSQTDRAFTDTQYF
TRBD2,TRBV30,TRBJ2-5,once,TGTGCCTGGAGTGTACGGGAGGTCGTAGAGACCCAGTACTTC,CAWSVREVVETQYF
TRBD2,TRBV7-8,TRBJ2-1,NA,TGTGCCAGCCGGGTAGCGGGAGACCTGAGCTCCTACAATGAGCAGTTCTTC,CASRVAGDLSSYNEQFF
NA,TRBV7-2,TRBJ1-1,once,TGTGCCAGCAGCTTACAGGCAATCGCGATGAACACTGAAGCTTTCTTT,CASSLQAIAMNTEAFF
NA,TRBV6-1,TRBJ1-2,NA,TGTGCCAGCAGTGACCGGACACCTGATGGCTACACCTTC,CASSDRTPDGYTF
NA,TRBV6-2/TRBV6-3,TRBJ2-3,NA,TGTGCCAGCAGCCCCGACAGATTCACAGATACGCAGTATTTT,CASSPDRFTDTQYF
NA,TRBV3-1/TRBV3-2,TRBJ2-7,NA,TGTGCCAGCAGCCAAGATACGCTAGCGTACGAGCAGTACTTC,CASSQDTLAYEQYF
NA,TRBV14,TRBJ1-1,NA,TGTGCCAGCAGCCAAGACCGTAGACAGTCGCAGGGCACTGAAGCTTTCTTT,CASSQDRRQSQGTEAFF
NA,TRBV3-1/TRBV3-2,TRBJ1-2,NA,TGTGCCAGCAGCCAAGACCTTAATGGCTACACCTTC,CASSQDLNGYTF
NA,TRBV6-4,TRBJ2-2,NA,TGTGCCAGCAGTGAGCAGGGTGGTAGAAACACCGGGGAGCTGTTTTTT,CASSEQGGRNTGELFF
NA,TRBV9,TRBJ2-3,NA,TGTGCCAGCAGCGTAGATCCGGGGAACACAGATACGCAGTATTTT,CASSVDPGNTDTQYF
TRBD1,TRBV5-1,TRBJ1-6,NA,TGCGCCAGCAGCGTAAACAGGGGGTGGAATTCACCCCTCCACTTT,CASSVNRGWNSPLHF
NA,TRBV3-1/TRBV3-2,TRBJ2-7,NA,TGTGCCAGCAGCCGCGGGGTGGGATTGGCCTACGAGCAGTACTTC,CASSRGVGLAYEQYF
TRBD1,TRBV14,TRBJ1-5,NA,TGTGCCAGCAGCCCTCGACAGGGGGGTATTTTT,CASSPRQGGIF
NA,TRBV3-1/TRBV3-2,TRBJ2-7,once,TGTGCCAGCAGCCAAGACAAAGGGGCCCTGTACGAGCAGTACTTC,CASSQDKGALYEQYF
NA,TRBV4-3,TRBJ2-3,NA,TGCGCCAGCAGCCAAGGAGGAATTAGCACAGATACGCAGTATTTT,CASSQGGISTDTQYF
NA,TRBV5-6,TRBJ1-2,once,TGTGCCAGCAGCTTGAACGGTCGATCGGTCACCTTC,CASSLNGRSVTF
NA,TRBV30,TRBJ1-6,many,TGTGCCTGGAGTGTAGCGGGGCTAGACAATTCACCCCTCCACTTT,CAWSVAGLDNSPLHF
TRBD1,TRBV4-1,TRBJ2-7,NA,TGCGCCAGCAGCCAAGGGGGACAGCATTACGAGCAGTACTTC,CASSQGGQHYEQYF
NA,TRBV19,TRBJ1-5,NA,TGTGCCAGTAGTTATGTCCCTCAGGGGAGCAATCAGCCCCAGCATTTT,CASSYVPQGSNQPQHF
TRBD1,TRBV2,TRBJ1-1,NA,TGTGCCAGCAGCAGACAGGGGGGGGAAGCTTTCTTT,CASSRQGGEAFF
NA,TRBV7-9,TRBJ1-5,NA,TGTGCCAGCAGGGTAGACATGCAGCCCCAGCATTTT,CASRVDMQPQHF
NA,TRBV10-3,TRBJ2-3,NA,TGTGCCATCAGTGAGGTGGGGGGGCCGACAGATACGCAGTATTTT,CAISEVGGPTDTQYF
TRBD2,TRBV5-1,TRBJ2-5,NA,TGCGCCAGCAGCTTGGCAATAGCGGGGTACCAAGAGACCCAGTACTTC,CASSLAIAGYQETQYF
TRBD2,TRBV4-2,TRBJ2-6,NA,TGTGCCAGCAGCCCCAGCGGGGGAAACTCTGGGGCCAACGTCCTGACTTTC,CASSPSGGNSGANVLTF